The 32 T cell receptor beta chains below were found in one sample sequenced in a study of T cell responses to AZD1222 COVID-19 vaccine. The method was immunoSEQ multiplex PCR; TCRdb's version includes in-frame clones alone and lacks a portion of them. The table records about 100,000 clones, about 90% of them present only once. Here the sequenced sample was peripheral blood, taken on day 0 of AZD1222 vaccination. These receptors originate from an adult in good health.

There are a few counts of this clone. The genes are TRBV28 and TRBJ2-3, with a weak D call TRBD1 (5 bases). The CDR3 runs to 16 residues. Trimming shortened V by 2 bases and J by 6 bases, and 18 bases separated the two germline ends. Germline V gene lookup returns CDR1 MDHEN and CDR2 SYDVKM. CDR3 sequence reads: CASSLRGLRAGDTQYF. CDR3 nucleotide sequence: TGTGCCAGCAGTTTAAGGGGTTTGAGAGCCGGGGATACGCAGTATTTT.

The chain couples TRBV27 to TRBJ2-1, with 12 positions matching TRBD2. Trimming removed 3 bases from V and 7 bases from J; junction bases left unmatched: 10. The CDR3 loop spans 17 amino acids. Germline CDR1 and CDR2: MNHEY and SMNVEV (reference sequence). Here the CDR3 DNA reads TGTGCCAGCAGTTTTTCGGAGACTAGCGGGAGTTCAAATGAGCAGTTCTTC. Protein product: CASSFSETSGSSNEQFF.

The genes are TRBV6-1 and TRBJ2-7; 9 positions agree with TRBD1. CDR3 length equals 17 residues. CDR1 is MNHNS and CDR2 is SASEGT in the germline V gene. The junction had 11 bases not matched to a gene; V was cut back by 0 bases and J by 5 bases. This CDR3 reads CASSEAPGQGMGNEQYF. CDR3 in DNA: TGTGCCAGCAGTGAAGCGCCGGGACAGGGTATGGGGAACGAGCAGTACTTC.

CDR3 coding DNA: TGTGCCAGCAGCTTAGGCAGTAAAGAGACCCAGTACTTC. Its translation: CASSLGSKETQYF. V gene TRBV11-3 combines with J gene TRBJ2-5; D is uncertain. V lost 1 base, J lost 3 bases, and 6 bases lay in between. CDR1 SGHNT and CDR2 YENEEA come from the germline V gene. This CDR3 has 13 amino acids.

This chain joins TRBV20-1 and TRBJ2-1; the match to TRBD1 covers 9 bases. Per the germline V gene, CDR1 is DFQATT and CDR2 is SNEGSKA (reference sequence). The V gene end was trimmed by 3 bases and the J gene end by 3 bases; junction bases not matched to a gene: 15. The CDR3 runs 18 residues. The CDR3 sequence: CSASPPTGGLPIYNEQFF. CDR3 in DNA: TGCAGTGCTAGTCCACCCACAGGGGGCCTTCCCATCTACAATGAGCAGTTCTTC.

This chain connects TRBV5-1 to TRBJ2-1; 13 nucleotides align to TRBD2. The CDR3 sequence is 16 residues long. Unmatched junction bases numbered 6, after V lost 8 bases and J lost 1 base. The V gene's germline CDR1 is SGHRS and CDR2 YFSETQ. The CDR3 DNA reads as TGCGCCAGTACGGGACTAGCGGGACAGTCCTACAATGAGCAGTTCTTC. Protein: CASTGLAGQSYNEQFF. Complete variable domain (other parts from reference TRBV5-1 and TRBJ2-1): KAGVTQTPRYLIKTRGQQVTLSCSPISGHRSVSWYQQTPGQGLQFLFEYFSETQRNKGNFPGRFSGRQFSNSRSEMNVSTLELGDSALYLCASTGLAGQSYNEQFFGPGTRLTVL.

This clone was recorded only once. The chain couples TRBV2 to TRBJ2-4; TRBD1 is a possible D gene (6 bases). CDR3 length: 14 amino acids. CDR1 is SNHLY and CDR2 is FYNNEI in the germline V gene. V gave up 4 bases and J gave up 2 bases, with 9 bases separating them. The CDR3 region has the DNA TGTGCCAGCAGTGCTGACAGGTCCAAAAACATTCAGTACTTC. Protein sequence: CASSADRSKNIQYF.

The chain uses TRBV5-1 and TRBJ2-3, with 8 bases matching TRBD1. Looked up from germline, CDR1 is SGHRS and CDR2 is YFSETQ. V lost 4 bases and J lost 3; bases outside the gene matches: 4. The CDR3 covers 14 residues. The CDR3 DNA follows: TGCGCCAGCAGCAGACAGGGGTGGACAGATACGCAGTATTTT. Translated, it gives CASSRQGWTDTQYF.

The chain combines TRBV7-9 with TRBJ1-1; D perhaps matches TRBD1 (6 bases). The V and J ends lost 6 bases and 0 bases respectively, with 11 bases between them. CDR3 length: 14 amino acids. CDR1 and CDR2 from the germline V gene are SEHNR and FQNEAQ (reference sequence). CDR3 amino acids: CASRQTGLNTEAFF. The CDR3, as DNA: TGTGCCAGCAGACAGACAGGACTGAACACTGAAGCTTTCTTT.

The sample holds one count of this clone. The chain employs TRBV28 and TRBJ2-2, with 9 nucleotides matching TRBD2. CDR1 and CDR2 from the germline V gene are MDHEN and SYDVKM. Trimming cost V 4 bases and J 2 bases; bases outside gene matches: 5. This CDR3 has 16 residues. As DNA, the CDR3 is TGTGCCAGCAGTTCCCTGGGGACTAGCAACACCGGGGAGCTGTTTTTT. Translated: CASSSLGTSNTGELFF.

V gene TRBV19 combines with J gene TRBJ2-1; TRBD1 aligns across 8 bases. Germline V lookup: CDR1 LNHDA, CDR2 SQIVND (reference sequence). The V segment lost 7 bases and the J segment 1 base; nucleotides outside the gene matches: 12. The CDR3 sequence is 17 residues long. CDR3 bases: TGTGCCAGTACCGTGACGCAGGGGGCTGGGTCCTACAATGAGCAGTTCTTC. Protein sequence: CASTVTQGAGSYNEQFF.

The chain recombines TRBV28 with TRBJ1-2, with 8 nucleotides matching TRBD1. Germline V lookup: CDR1 MDHEN, CDR2 SYDVKM. J lost 2 bases, V lost 8 bases, and 10 bases had no gene match. The CDR3 runs to 15 residues. The CDR3 nucleotides read TGTGCCAGCTTTCTTTCTCGGACAGGGAACTATGGCTACACCTTC. It codes for CASFLSRTGNYGYTF.

CDR3 DNA: TGTGCCAGCAGCTTAACAGGGACAATTAACACCGGGGAGCTGTTTTTT. Amino acid sequence: CASSLTGTINTGELFF. V and J are TRBV7-3 and TRBJ2-2; possibly TRBD1 for D (6 bases). This CDR3 is 16 amino acids long. V dropped 0 bases and J dropped 2 bases, with 10 bases sitting between them. Per the germline V gene, CDR1 is SGHTA and CDR2 is FQGTGA.

V and J are TRBV9 and TRBJ2-2; the match to TRBD2 covers 10 bases. There are 15 residues in the CDR3. Looked up from germline, CDR1 is SGDLS and CDR2 is YYNGEE. V lost 4 bases, J lost 6 bases, and 6 bases stayed unmatched. CDR3 region: CASSSGTSVAGELFF. DNA for the CDR3: TGTGCCAGCAGCTCCGGGACTAGCGTCGCCGGGGAGCTGTTTTTT. Variable domain in full (rest from reference TRBV9 and TRBJ2-2): DSGVTQTPKHLITATGQRVTLRCSPRSGDLSVYWYQQSLDQGLQFLIQYYNGEERAKGNILERFSAQQFPDLHSELNLSSLELGDSALYFCASSSGTSVAGELFFGEGSRLTVL.

The rearrangement links TRBV5-1 to TRBJ2-1; 9 bases are shared with TRBD2. V trimming: 4 bases; J trimming: 3 bases; junction bases outside the gene matches: 8. CDR1 and CDR2 (germline): SGHRS, YFSETQ. This CDR3 has 16 residues. In DNA, the CDR3 is TGCGCCAGCAGCACGGGACTAGCTAAGAACTACAATGAGCAGTTCTTC. Encoded protein: CASSTGLAKNYNEQFF.

This clone was seen a single time. The chain is built from TRBV7-3 and TRBJ1-6; possible D gene TRBD1, 6 bases. The CDR3 length is 13 residues. Trimming took 1 base from V and 13 from J, leaving 11 bases between them. CDR1 is SGHTA, CDR2 FQGTGA, per germline. CDR3 DNA: TGTGCCAGCAGCTTAAACGAAGGACAGCCCCTCCACTTT. As protein: CASSLNEGQPLHF. The whole variable domain, filled in from reference TRBV7-3 and TRBJ1-6, reads GAGVSQTPSNKVTEKGKYVELRCDPISGHTALYWYRQSLGQGPEFLIYFQGTGAADDSGLPNDRFFAVRPEGSVSTLKIQRTERGDSAVYLCASSLNEGQPLHFGNGTRLTVT.

The chain has TRBV4-3 and TRBJ2-1, with D perhaps TRBD2 (5 bases). Germline V gene data show CDR1 as LGHNA and CDR2 as YSLEER. V gave up 1 base and J gave up 7 bases, with 17 bases separating them. This CDR3 contains 16 residues. The CDR3 sequence: CASSQGLLALENEQFF. CDR3 DNA sequence: TGCGCCAGCAGCCAAGGACTTCTAGCATTAGAAAATGAGCAGTTCTTC.

The chain combines TRBV10-1 with TRBJ1-4; D uncertain. The V and J ends lost 5 bases and 4 bases respectively, with 11 bases between them. The CDR3 consists of 14 residues. The germline V gene has CDR1 WNHNN and CDR2 SYGVQD (reference sequence). CDR3 bases: TGCGCCAGCAGTCTAACGGATATTAATGAAAAACTGTTTTTT. Its protein product is CASSLTDINEKLFF.

The J gene is TRBJ1-2, the V gene TRBV27; 7 bases agree with TRBD1. Germline lookup yields CDR1 MNHEY and CDR2 SMNVEV (reference sequence). With 6 bases clipped from V and 4 bases from J, the junction kept 11 bases outside the gene matches. CDR3 length: 15 residues. As DNA, the CDR3 is TGTGCCAGCAGAACCGGACAGGCCGCCCGCTATGGCTACACCTTC. This translates into CASRTGQAARYGYTF.

The chain employs TRBV18 and TRBJ2-7; D unclear. The CDR3 contains 13 residues. V lost 3 bases, J lost 6 bases, and 12 bases lay in between. Germline V CDR1 and CDR2: KGHSH, LQKENI. The CDR3 loop reads CASSPNSGREQYF. DNA of the CDR3: TGTGCCAGCTCACCGAACTCAGGTCGCGAGCAGTACTTC.

CDR3 coding DNA: TGTGCCAGCAGTTTAGGCAGGGGGCCCAATCAGCCCCAGCATTTT. Translated: CASSLGRGPNQPQHF. The V and J genes are TRBV28 and TRBJ1-5; 8 nucleotides line up with TRBD1. The length of the CDR3 is 15 residues. V shed 2 bases and J 3 bases; nucleotides not matched to a gene: 3. Germline CDR1 and CDR2: MDHEN and SYDVKM.

The chain combines TRBV29-1 with TRBJ2-3; 10 nucleotides align to TRBD2. This CDR3 region has 14 residues. V shed 7 bases and J 3 bases; nucleotides not matched to a gene: 7. Germline CDR1 is SQVTM and CDR2 is ANQGSEA. The CDR3 loop is CSAVPSGSTDTQYF. In DNA form, the CDR3 reads TGCAGCGCTGTCCCTAGCGGGAGTACAGATACGCAGTATTTT.

The chain joins TRBV18 to TRBJ1-5, with 9 bases fitting TRBD1. This CDR3 comprises 16 residues. The V and J ends lost 3 bases and 1 base, in that order; junction bases with no gene match: 4. From germline, CDR1 is KGHSH and CDR2 LQKENI. CDR3 DNA: TGTGCCAGCTCACCTAAGGGGACAGGGAGCAATCAGCCCCAGCATTTT. Residues: CASSPKGTGSNQPQHF.

The chain carries TRBV11-1 and TRBJ2-5, with 9 bases identical to TRBD1. V lost 3 bases to trimming and J lost 1 base; unmatched junction nucleotides: 6. CDR1 and CDR2 from the germline V gene are SGHAT and FQDESV (reference sequence). This CDR3 has 16 amino acids. CDR3 bases: TGTGCCAGCAGCTTGCGACAGGGACAGGGCCAAGAGACCCAGTACTTC. Amino acid sequence: CASSLRQGQGQETQYF.

The gene calls are TRBV2 and TRBJ1-5; unclear D gene. The germline V gene has CDR1 SNHLY and CDR2 FYNNEI. The V gene lost 6 bases and the J gene lost 6 bases, with 15 bases spanning the gap. The length of the CDR3 is 14 residues. CDR3 sequence reads: CASSSPLGSQPQHF. CDR3 bases: TGTGCCAGCAGCTCTCCTTTGGGTAGTCAGCCCCAGCATTTT.

This rearrangement joins TRBV19 to TRBJ1-5, with 7 bases fitting TRBD1. The CDR3 is 15 amino acids. V was clipped by 6 bases and J by 2 bases; unmatched bases: 7. Germline CDR1 and CDR2: LNHDA and SQIVND (reference sequence). The DNA of the CDR3 is TGTGCCAGTAGCCTTACAGGGGTCCGCAATCAGCCCCAGCATTTT. Encoded protein: CASSLTGVRNQPQHF.

V gene TRBV7-2 combines with J gene TRBJ2-3; 10 positions agree with TRBD2. J was trimmed by 0 bases and V by 5 bases; bases with no gene match: 11. CDR3 length equals 18 residues. Looked up from germline, CDR1 is SGHTA and CDR2 is FQGNSA. The CDR3 region is CASSRSGRGLSSTDTQYF. The CDR3 DNA follows: TGTGCCAGCAGCAGAAGCGGGAGGGGCCTCTCTAGCACAGATACGCAGTATTTT.

The chain links TRBV28 to TRBJ1-3; 8 positions agree with TRBD1. Germline values: CDR1 MDHEN, CDR2 SYDVKM. The V gene end was trimmed by 6 bases and the J gene end by 2 bases; junction bases not matched to a gene: 6. This CDR3 comprises 15 residues. CDR3 loop: CASRLDRGTGNTIYF. CDR3 in DNA: TGTGCCAGCAGGCTCGACAGGGGAACTGGAAACACCATATATTTT.

By sample fraction, this clone is medium-sized. As DNA, the CDR3 is TGTGCCAGCAGCTCTTGGACTAGCGGAGCCTCCTACAATGAGCAGTTCTTC. Amino acids: CASSSWTSGASYNEQFF. This chain joins TRBV7-8 and TRBJ2-1; 10 bases are a match to TRBD2. The CDR3 runs 17 residues. CDR1 and CDR2 from the germline V gene are SGHVS and FQNEAQ. J lost 0 bases, V lost 4 bases, and 6 bases had no gene match.

The genes are TRBV24-1 and TRBJ2-1, with 13 bases that match TRBD2. Trimming removed 5 bases from V and 4 bases from J; junction bases left unmatched: 7. Germline V gene sequence: CDR1 KGHDR, CDR2 SFDVKD. The CDR3 sequence is 17 residues long. CDR3 DNA: TGTGCCACCAGTGGGCGGACTAGCGGGAGTTTTTACAATGAGCAGTTCTTC. Its translation is CATSGRTSGSFYNEQFF.

This clone was counted a single time. The chain combines TRBV18 with TRBJ1-1, with D unclear. The CDR3 runs 15 residues. Germline-derived CDR1 and CDR2 are KGHSH and LQKENI. Trimming removed 0 bases at V and 4 bases at J, with 12 bases between. The chain's CDR3 is CASSPPAAPGTEAFF. CDR3 DNA: TGTGCCAGCTCACCACCGGCCGCCCCGGGCACTGAAGCTTTCTTT.

The chain couples TRBV20-1 to TRBJ2-1, with D possibly called TRBD1 or TRBD2 (5 bases each). Per the germline V gene, CDR1 is DFQATT and CDR2 is SNEGSKA (reference sequence). CDR3 length: 11 residues. V was clipped by 5 bases and J by 6 bases, with 8 bases between them. CDR3 in DNA: TGCAGTGCTGCAGGGACCAATGAGCAGTTCTTC. Amino acid sequence: CSAAGTNEQFF.